The clone carrying this T cell receptor (beta chain) was seen many times. The data derive from a study of read filtering for tumor transcriptome and immune sequencing. The CDR3 length is 16 residues. Germline V gene sequence: CDR1 SGHAT, CDR2 FQNNGV. Trimming pared 1 base from V and 1 base from J, leaving 12 bases between. Bone marrow was sampled from every patient at the time of active disease. The library was built from roughly 400 ng RNA with molecular barcoded adaptors for alpha/delta and beta/gamma chains. MiXCR, run by TCRdb on the reads, gives a single entry per CDR3 protein. The profile shows about 48,000 distinct CDR3 sequences, roughly a fifth of them singletons.

Sequences were obtained from a population of CD138-negative cells sorted from bone marrow. The clonotype was recovered from a donor over 35 with multiple myeloma. V and J are TRBV11-2 and TRBJ2-3; D uncertain. The CDR3 nucleotides are TGTGCCAGCAGCTTAGGATCGAACAGACGCACAGATACGCAGTATTTT. Protein: CASSLGSNRRTDTQYF.